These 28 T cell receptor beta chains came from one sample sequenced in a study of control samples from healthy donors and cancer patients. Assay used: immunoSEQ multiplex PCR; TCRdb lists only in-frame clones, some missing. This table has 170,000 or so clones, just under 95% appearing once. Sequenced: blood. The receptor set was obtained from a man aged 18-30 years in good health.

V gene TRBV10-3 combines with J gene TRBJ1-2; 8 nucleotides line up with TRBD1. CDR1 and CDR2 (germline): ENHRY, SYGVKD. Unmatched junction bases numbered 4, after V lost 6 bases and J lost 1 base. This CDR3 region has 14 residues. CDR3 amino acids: CAIRKGQDNYGYTF. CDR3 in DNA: TGTGCCATCAGAAAGGGACAGGATAACTATGGCTACACCTTC.

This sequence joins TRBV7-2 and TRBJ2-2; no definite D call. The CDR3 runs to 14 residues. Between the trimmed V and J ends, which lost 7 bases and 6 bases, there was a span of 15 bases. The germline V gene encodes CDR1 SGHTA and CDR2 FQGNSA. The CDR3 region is CASTPLAGSGELFF. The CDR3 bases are TGTGCCAGCACCCCACTCGCTGGGTCCGGGGAGCTGTTTTTT.

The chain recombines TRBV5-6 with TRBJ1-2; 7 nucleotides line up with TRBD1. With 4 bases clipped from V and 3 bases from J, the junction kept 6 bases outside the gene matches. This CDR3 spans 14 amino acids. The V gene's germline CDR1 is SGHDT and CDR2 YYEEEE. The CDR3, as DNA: TGTGCCAGCAGCGCAGGGGGATTCGACTATGGCTACACCTTC. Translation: CASSAGGFDYGYTF. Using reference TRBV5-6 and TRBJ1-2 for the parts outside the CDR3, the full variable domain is DAGVTQSPTHLIKTRGQQVTLRCSPKSGHDTVSWYQQALGQGPQFIFQYYEEEERQRGNFPDRFSGHQFPNYSSELNVNALLLGDSALYLCASSAGGFDYGYTFGSGTRLTVV.

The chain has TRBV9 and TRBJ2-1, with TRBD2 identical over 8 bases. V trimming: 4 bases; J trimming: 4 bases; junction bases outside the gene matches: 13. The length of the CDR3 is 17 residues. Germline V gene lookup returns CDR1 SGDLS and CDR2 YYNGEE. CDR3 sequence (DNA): TGTGCCAGCAGCTTGACATCCGGCGCGGGGGGATACAATGAGCAGTTCTTC. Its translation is CASSLTSGAGGYNEQFF.

The CDR3 DNA sequence: TGTGCCAGCAGCGCACAGGGAGGTGAGCAGTTCTTC. It encodes CASSAQGGEQFF. The genes are TRBV7-9 and TRBJ2-1; D may be TRBD1 or TRBD2 (6 bases each). Germline-derived CDR1 and CDR2 are SEHNR and FQNEAQ (reference sequence). This CDR3 is 12 amino acids long. V shed 5 bases and J shed 9 bases, with 11 bases lying between them.

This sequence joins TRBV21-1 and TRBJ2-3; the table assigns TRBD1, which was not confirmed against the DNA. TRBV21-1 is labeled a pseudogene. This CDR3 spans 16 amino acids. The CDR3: CASSSRGDRETDTQYF. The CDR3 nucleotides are TGTGCCAGCAGCTCAAGAGGGGACAGGGAAACAGATACGCAGTATTTT.

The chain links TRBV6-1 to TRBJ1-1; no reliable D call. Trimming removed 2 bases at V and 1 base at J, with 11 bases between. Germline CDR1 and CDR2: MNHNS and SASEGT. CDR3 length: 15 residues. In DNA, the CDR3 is TGTGCCAGCAGTGAAATTGTTCCGTCGAACACTGAAGCTTTCTTT. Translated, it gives CASSEIVPSNTEAFF.

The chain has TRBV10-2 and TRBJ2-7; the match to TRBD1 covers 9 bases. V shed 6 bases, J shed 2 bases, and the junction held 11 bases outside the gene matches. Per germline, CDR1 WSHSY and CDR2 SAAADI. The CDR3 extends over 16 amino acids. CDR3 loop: CASRETGGPYPYEQYF. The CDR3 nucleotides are TGCGCCAGCAGGGAGACAGGGGGACCCTATCCCTACGAGCAGTACTTC.

The CDR3 DNA reads as TGTGCCAGCAGCCCGGGGGGGCCGGATACGCAGTATTTT. Translation gives CASSPGGPDTQYF. The chain couples TRBV28 to TRBJ2-3, with 8 bases lining up with TRBD2. V lost 6 bases, J lost 6 bases, and 5 bases stayed unmatched. The CDR3 covers 13 residues. CDR1 is MDHEN and CDR2 is SYDVKM in the germline V gene.

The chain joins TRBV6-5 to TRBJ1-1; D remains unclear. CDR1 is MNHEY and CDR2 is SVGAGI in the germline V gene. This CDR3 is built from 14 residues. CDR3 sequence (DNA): TGTGGAGTTTTAAGAGTGGGTAAAAAATCTGAAGCTTTCTTT. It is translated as CGVLRVGKKSEAFF.

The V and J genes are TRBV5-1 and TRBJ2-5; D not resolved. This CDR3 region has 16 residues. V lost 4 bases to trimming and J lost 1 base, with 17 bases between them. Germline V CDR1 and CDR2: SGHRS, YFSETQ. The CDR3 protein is CASSVTSQIRQETQYF. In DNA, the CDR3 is TGCGCCAGCAGCGTTACTTCACAGATCCGCCAAGAGACCCAGTACTTC.

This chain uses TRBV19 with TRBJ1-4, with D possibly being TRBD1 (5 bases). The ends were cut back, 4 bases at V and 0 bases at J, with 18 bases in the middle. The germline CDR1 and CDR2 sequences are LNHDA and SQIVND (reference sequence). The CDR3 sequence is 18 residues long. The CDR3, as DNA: TGTGCCAGTAGTAGGCGTGGGGCAGGTCCTGCAACTAATGAAAAACTGTTTTTT. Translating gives CASSRRGAGPATNEKLFF.

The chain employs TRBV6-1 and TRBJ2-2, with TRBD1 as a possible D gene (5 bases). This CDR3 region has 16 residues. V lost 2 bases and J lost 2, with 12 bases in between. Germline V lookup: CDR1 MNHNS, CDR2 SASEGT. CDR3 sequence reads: CASSEWGRANTGELFF. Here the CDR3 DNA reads TGTGCCAGCAGTGAATGGGGCAGGGCAAACACCGGGGAGCTGTTTTTT.

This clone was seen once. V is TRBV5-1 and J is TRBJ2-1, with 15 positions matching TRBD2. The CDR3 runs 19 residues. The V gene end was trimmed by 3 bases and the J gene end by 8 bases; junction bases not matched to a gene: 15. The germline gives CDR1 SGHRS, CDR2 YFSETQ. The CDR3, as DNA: TGCGCCAGCAGCTGGAATAATCCGGGACTAGCGGGGGGTAAAGATGAGCAGTTCTTC. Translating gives CASSWNNPGLAGGKDEQFF.

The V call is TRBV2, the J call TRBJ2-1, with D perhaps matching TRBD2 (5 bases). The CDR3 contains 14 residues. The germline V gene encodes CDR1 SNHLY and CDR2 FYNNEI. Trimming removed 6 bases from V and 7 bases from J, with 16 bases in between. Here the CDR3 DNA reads TGTGCCAGCAGCCTCGAGGGTTCGGGGAATGAGCAGTTCTTC. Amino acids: CASSLEGSGNEQFF.

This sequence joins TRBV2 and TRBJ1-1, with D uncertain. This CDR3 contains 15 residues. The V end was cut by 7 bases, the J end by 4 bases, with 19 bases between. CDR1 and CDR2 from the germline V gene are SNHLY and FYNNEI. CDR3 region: CASIRSQVRGTEAFF. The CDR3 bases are TGTGCCAGCATCCGGTCCCAGGTACGGGGCACTGAAGCTTTCTTT.

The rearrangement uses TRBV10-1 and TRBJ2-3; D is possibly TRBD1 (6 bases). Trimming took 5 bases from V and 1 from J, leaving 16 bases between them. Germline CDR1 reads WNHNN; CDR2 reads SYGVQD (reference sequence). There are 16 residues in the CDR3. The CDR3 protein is CASSNPRGAGTDTQYF. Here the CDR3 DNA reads TGCGCCAGCAGTAATCCCAGGGGCGCGGGCACAGATACGCAGTATTTT.

CDR3 bases: TGTGCCAGCAGCCCCGGGACAGGCCGATTGGAGCAGTACTTC. Protein sequence: CASSPGTGRLEQYF. This rearrangement joins TRBV7-3 to TRBJ2-7; 8 positions match TRBD1. V lost 5 bases to trimming and J lost 7 bases; unmatched junction nucleotides: 10. This CDR3 is 14 amino acids long. Per germline, CDR1 SGHTA and CDR2 FQGTGA.

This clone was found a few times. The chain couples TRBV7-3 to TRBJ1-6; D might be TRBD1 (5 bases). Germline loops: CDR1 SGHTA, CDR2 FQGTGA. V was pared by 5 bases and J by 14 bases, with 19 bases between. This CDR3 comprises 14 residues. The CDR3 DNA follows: TGTGCCAGCAGCCAACGGGACCCCGAGGGCACCCTCCACTTT. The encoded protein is CASSQRDPEGTLHF.

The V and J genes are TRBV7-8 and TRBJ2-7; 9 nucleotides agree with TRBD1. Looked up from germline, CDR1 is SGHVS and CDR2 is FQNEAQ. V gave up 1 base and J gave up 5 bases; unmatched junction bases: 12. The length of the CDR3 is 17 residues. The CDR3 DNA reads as TGTGCCAGCAGCTTAGTTTCGCCGGGACAGGGAGTCCACGAGCAGTACTTC. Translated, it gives CASSLVSPGQGVHEQYF. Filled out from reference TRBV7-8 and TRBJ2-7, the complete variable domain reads GAGVSQSPRYKVAKRGQDVALRCDPISGHVSLFWYQQALGQGPEFLTYFQNEAQLDKSGLPSDRFFAERPEGSVSTLKIQRTQQEDSAVYLCASSLVSPGQGVHEQYFGPGTRLTVT.

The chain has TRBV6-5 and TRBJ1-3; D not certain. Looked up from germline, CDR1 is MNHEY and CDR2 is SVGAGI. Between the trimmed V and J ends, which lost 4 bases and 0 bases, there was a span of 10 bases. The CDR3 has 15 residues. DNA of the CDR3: TGTGCCAGCAGTTCCCAGGCTCTCTCTGGAAACACCATATATTTT. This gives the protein CASSSQALSGNTIYF.

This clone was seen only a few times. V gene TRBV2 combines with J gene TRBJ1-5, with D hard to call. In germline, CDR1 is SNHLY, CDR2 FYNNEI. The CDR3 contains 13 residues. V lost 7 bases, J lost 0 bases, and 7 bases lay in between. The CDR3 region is CASNQNSNQPQHF. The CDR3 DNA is TGTGCCAGCAATCAGAATAGCAATCAGCCCCAGCATTTT.

This CDR3 is CATSEGGRGSQPQHF. The CDR3, as DNA: TGTGCCACCAGTGAGGGGGGACGTGGTAGTCAGCCCCAGCATTTT. The chain is built from TRBV24-1 and TRBJ1-5, with D tentatively TRBD1 (5 bases). V lost 4 bases and J 6 bases, leaving 15 bases between the germline ends. Germline lookup yields CDR1 KGHDR and CDR2 SFDVKD. This CDR3 has 15 amino acids.

The CDR3 DNA sequence: TGTGCCAGCTCGGCCTCACGGGGAGTTCCCTACGAGCAGTACTTC. Encoded protein: CASSASRGVPYEQYF. This chain connects TRBV18 to TRBJ2-7; D is perhaps TRBD2 (5 bases). The CDR3 consists of 15 residues. Trimming cost V 6 bases and J 2 bases, with 17 bases left between them. From germline, CDR1 is KGHSH and CDR2 LQKENI.

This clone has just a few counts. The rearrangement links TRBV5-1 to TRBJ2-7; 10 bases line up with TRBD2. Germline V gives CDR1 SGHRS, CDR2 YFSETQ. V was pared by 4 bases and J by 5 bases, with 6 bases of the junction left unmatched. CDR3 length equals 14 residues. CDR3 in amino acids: CASSLSGGANEQYF. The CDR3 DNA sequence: TGCGCCAGCAGCCTAAGCGGGGGGGCCAACGAGCAGTACTTC.

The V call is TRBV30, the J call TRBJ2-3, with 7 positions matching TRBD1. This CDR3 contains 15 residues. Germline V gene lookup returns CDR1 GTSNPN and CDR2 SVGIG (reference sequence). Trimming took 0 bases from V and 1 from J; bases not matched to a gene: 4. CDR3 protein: CAWSVTTGGTDTQYF. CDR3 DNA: TGTGCCTGGAGTGTAACCACAGGGGGCACAGATACGCAGTATTTT.

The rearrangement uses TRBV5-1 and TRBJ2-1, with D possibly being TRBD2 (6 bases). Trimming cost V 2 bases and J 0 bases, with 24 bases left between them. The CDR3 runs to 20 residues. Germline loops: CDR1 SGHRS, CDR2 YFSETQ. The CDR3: CASSFPSGTLEKSSYNEQFF. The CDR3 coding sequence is TGCGCCAGCAGCTTCCCTTCTGGGACTTTGGAAAAGAGCTCCTACAATGAGCAGTTCTTC.

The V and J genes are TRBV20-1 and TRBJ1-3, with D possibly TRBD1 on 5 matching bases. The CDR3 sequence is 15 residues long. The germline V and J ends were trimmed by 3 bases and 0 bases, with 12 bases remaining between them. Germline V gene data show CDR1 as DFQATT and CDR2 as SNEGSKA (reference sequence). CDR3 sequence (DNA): TGCAGTGCTAGTGCGGGGCTAGTCTCTGGAAACACCATATATTTT. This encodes CSASAGLVSGNTIYF.